This T cell receptor (beta chain) emerged from a study of Tregs in tolerant kidney transplant recipients. V lost 7 bases and J lost 6; bases outside the gene matches: 9. The CDR3 sequence is 14 residues long. CDR1 and CDR2 (germline): MDHEN, SYDVKM. This table comes from immunoSEQ multiplex PCR, and its TCRdb copy is limited to in-frame clones, with some not included. The data hold approximately 15,000 clones, with around half observed a single time. This clone came up a few times. Antigen unknown. Recipient PBMCs carried a CFSE label and met irradiated graft donor PBMCs for approximately six days before FACS sorting.

This TCR derives from a human patient who received a combined kidney and bone marrow transplant. J is TRBJ1-2 and V is TRBV28; 9 bases align to TRBD1. The sample consisted of CD4+ T cells from blood cultured with allogeneic cells, taken before the transplant. The CDR3 DNA is TGTGCCAGCACCCTTACAGGGGGCGCAGATGGCTACACCTTC. Its translation is CASTLTGGADGYTF.